This T cell receptor beta chain came from a study of shared clonotypes between healthy human individuals. On this clone itself: Its antigen is not identified.

The deep-level immunoSEQ assay was used. TCRdb keeps only in-frame clones here, not all; method: immunoSEQ multiplex PCR. The sample includes some 2.3 million clones, approximately 93% seen only once; the top ten take 0.39%. Study observations and caveats: Sequencing depth was expected to influence donor clonotype sharing. For naive CD4 cells, around 5% of clonotypes were shared across a handful of donors.

The donors, healthy adults who were HIV-negative, had experienced no recent acute infections or vaccinations. CDR3 size: 17 residues. Germline V gives CDR1 SGHVS, CDR2 FNYEAQ. V lost 1 base and J 1 base, leaving 14 bases between the germline ends. This receptor was identified in a young man in good health. Some clones in this sample may be carry-over from other donors' samples. Sequenced: naive CD4+ T cells from PBMCs. The subset: CD45RA+ positively selected. The V and J genes are TRBV7-6 and TRBJ2-1, with D possibly being TRBD2 (6 bases). Here the CDR3 reads CASSLVAGSGSYNEQFF. The CDR3 DNA is TGTGCCAGCAGCTTAGTCGCCGGGAGCGGTTCCTACAATGAGCAGTTCTTC.